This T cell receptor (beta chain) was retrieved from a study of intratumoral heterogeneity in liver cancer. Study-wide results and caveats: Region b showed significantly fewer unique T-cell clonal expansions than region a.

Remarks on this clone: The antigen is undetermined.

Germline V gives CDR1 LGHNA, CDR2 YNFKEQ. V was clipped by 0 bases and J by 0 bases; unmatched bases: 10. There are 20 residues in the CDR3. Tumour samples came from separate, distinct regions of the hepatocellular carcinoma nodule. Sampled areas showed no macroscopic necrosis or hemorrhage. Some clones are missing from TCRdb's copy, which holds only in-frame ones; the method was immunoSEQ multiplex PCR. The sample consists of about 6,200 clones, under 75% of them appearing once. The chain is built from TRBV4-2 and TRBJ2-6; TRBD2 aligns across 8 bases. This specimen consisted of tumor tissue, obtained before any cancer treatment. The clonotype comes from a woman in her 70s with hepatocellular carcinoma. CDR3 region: CASSQERFGSGVSGANVLTF. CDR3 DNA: TGTGCCAGCAGCCAAGAAAGATTTGGTAGCGGGGTCTCTGGGGCCAACGTCCTGACTTTC.